The 7 T cell receptor beta chains listed next were all sequenced from one sample in a study of T cell repertoires in cytomegalovirus infection. MiXCR, applied by TCRdb to the reads, yields one record per CDR3 protein. The table lists approximately 100,000 distinct CDR3 sequences, 42% of them singletons. The antigens of these receptors remain unknown. Sample: CD8+ T cells from cultured PBMCs, taken from culture after CMV antigen stimulation. Receptors originate from a human donor in good health (CMV status not recorded). Some clones in this sample may be carry-over from other donors' samples.

The rearrangement links TRBV7-6 to TRBJ2-7; D perhaps matches TRBD2 (6 bases). The CDR3 has 14 residues. Trimming took off 3 bases at V and 4 bases at J, with 13 bases between the two ends. Germline V lookup: CDR1 SGHVS, CDR2 FNYEAQ. The CDR3 here is CASSLRGSGYEQYF. The CDR3 DNA is TGTGCCAGCAGCTTGCGGGGCTCGGGTTACGAGCAGTACTTC.

This sequence joins TRBV12-3 or TRBV12-4 and TRBJ2-2, with D possibly called TRBD1 or TRBD2 (5 bases each). Deletions cut 6 bases from V and 1 base from J, with 12 bases between. The CDR3 is 15 amino acids. This CDR3 reads CASRAGTVNTGELFF. The CDR3 coding sequence is TGTGCCAGCAGGGCCGGGACGGTGAACACCGGGGAGCTGTTTTTT.

This clonotype occurred once. V and J are TRBV6-8 and TRBJ1-1; the D is unclear. The length of the CDR3 is 17 residues. Trimming pared 8 bases from V and 0 bases from J, leaving 22 bases between. The germline CDR1 and CDR2 sequences are MNHGY and SAAAGT. The CDR3 protein is CASLGSGRRGMNTEAFF. In DNA form, the CDR3 reads TGTGCCAGCTTAGGGAGTGGGAGACGTGGGATGAACACTGAAGCTTTCTTT.

Points on this clonotype: A read error may produce the germline difference seen at one junction end. V usage is TRBV4-1 and J usage is TRBJ1-6; D gene unclear. CDR1 and CDR2 (germline): MGHRA, YSYEKL. This CDR3 contains 16 residues. This CDR3 is CASSQGRIMPNSPLHF. CDR3 sequence (DNA): TGTGCCAGCAGCCAAGGACGGATCATGCCTAATTCACCCCTCCACTTT.

This rearrangement joins TRBV28 to TRBJ1-5, with D tentatively TRBD1 (6 bases). V was shortened by 5 bases and J by 0 bases, with 14 bases between the two germline ends. This CDR3 has 16 residues. Germline CDR1 reads MDHEN; CDR2 reads SYDVKM. The CDR3 here is CASSPGQIYSNQPQHF. The CDR3 nucleotides read TGTGCCAGCAGTCCAGGACAGATATATAGCAATCAGCCCCAGCATTTT.

V is TRBV6-5 and J is TRBJ2-1; 8 bases are a match to TRBD2. The V gene's germline CDR1 is MNHEY and CDR2 SVGAGI. This CDR3 comprises 15 residues. After removal of 0 bases from V and 4 bases from J, the junction contained 2 bases not matched to a gene. The CDR3, as DNA: TGTGCCAGCAGTTACTCAGCGGGGGTGTACAATGAGCAGTTCTTC. This codes for CASSYSAGVYNEQFF.

This rearrangement joins TRBV5-1 to TRBJ2-7; TRBD1 matches at 7 bases. The germline V gene has CDR1 SGHRS and CDR2 YFSETQ. V lost 2 bases, J lost 3 bases, and 2 bases stayed unmatched. The CDR3 spans 13 residues. CDR3 residues: CASSFHRGYEQYF. The CDR3 DNA reads TGCGCCAGCAGCTTTCACAGGGGCTACGAGCAGTACTTC.